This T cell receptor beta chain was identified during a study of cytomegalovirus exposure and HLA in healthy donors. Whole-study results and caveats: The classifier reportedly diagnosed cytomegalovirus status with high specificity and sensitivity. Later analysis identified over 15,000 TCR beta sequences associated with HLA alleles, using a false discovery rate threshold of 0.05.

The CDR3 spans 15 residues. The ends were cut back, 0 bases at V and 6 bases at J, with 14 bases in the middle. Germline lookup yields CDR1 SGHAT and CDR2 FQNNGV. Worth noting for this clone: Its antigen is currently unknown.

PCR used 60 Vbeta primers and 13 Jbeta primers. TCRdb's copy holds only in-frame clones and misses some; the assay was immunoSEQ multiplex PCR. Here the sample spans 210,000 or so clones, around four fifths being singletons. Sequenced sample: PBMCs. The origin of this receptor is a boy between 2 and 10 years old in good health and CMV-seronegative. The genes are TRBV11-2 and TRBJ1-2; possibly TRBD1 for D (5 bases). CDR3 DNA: TGTGCCAGCAGCTTAGATAGGACAATACTGAATGGCTACACCTTC. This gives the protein CASSLDRTILNGYTF.